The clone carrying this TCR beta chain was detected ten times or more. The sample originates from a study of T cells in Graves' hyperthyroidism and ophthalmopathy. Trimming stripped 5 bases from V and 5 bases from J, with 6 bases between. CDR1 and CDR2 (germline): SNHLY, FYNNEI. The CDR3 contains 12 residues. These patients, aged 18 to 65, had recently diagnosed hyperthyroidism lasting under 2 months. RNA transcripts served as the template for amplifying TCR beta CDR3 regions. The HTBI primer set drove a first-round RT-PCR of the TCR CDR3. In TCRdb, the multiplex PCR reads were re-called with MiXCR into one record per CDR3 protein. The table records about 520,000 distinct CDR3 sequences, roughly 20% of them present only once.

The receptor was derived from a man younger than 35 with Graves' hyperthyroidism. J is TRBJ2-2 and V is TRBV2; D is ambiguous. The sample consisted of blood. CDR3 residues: CASSWETGELFF. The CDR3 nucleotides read TGTGCCAGCAGTTGGGAAACCGGGGAGCTGTTTTTT.